These 22 T cell receptor beta chains were sequenced from one sample in a study of tumor and adjacent non-tumor tissue in lung cancer. TCRbeta libraries were built with three rounds of nested PCR, modified from ARM-PCR. A single record per CDR3 protein comes from TCRdb applying MiXCR to the multiplex PCR reads. The sample lists about 77,000 distinct CDR3 sequences; 76% were seen once. RNA was extracted from bulk tissue without any cell sorting. The normal lung tissue was taken more than 3 cm from the tumor edge. The sample was distant non-tumor lung tissue. These receptors came from a man aged 70-80 years with non-small cell lung cancer.

The chain employs TRBV11-2 and TRBJ2-2; TRBD1 matches at 7 bases. V trimming: 7 bases; J trimming: 6 bases; junction bases outside the gene matches: 14. Germline V gene sequence: CDR1 SGHAT, CDR2 FQNNGV. The CDR3 extends over 16 amino acids. CDR3 protein: CASISVGTGVAGELFF. In nucleotides, the CDR3 is TGTGCCAGCATATCAGTGGGCACAGGGGTTGCCGGGGAGCTGTTTTTT.

Of note for this clonotype: This may be a read error: a much more frequent sequence differs by one nucleotide. The gene calls are TRBV28 and TRBJ1-2; D is ambiguous. Trimming cost V 7 bases and J 4 bases, with 19 bases left between them. CDR3 length: 15 residues. Germline V gene lookup returns CDR1 MDHEN and CDR2 SYDVKM. CDR3 sequence (DNA): TGTGCCAGCAATTCCCCCCGGTTGGCAGTCTATGGCTACACCTTC. Translating it yields CASNSPRLAVYGYTF.

The count of this clonotype is one. One end of the junction fails to match germline, which may point to a read error. The chain recombines TRBV29-1 with TRBJ2-2, with D perhaps matching TRBD1 (6 bases). The length of the CDR3 is 15 residues. The germline gives CDR1 SQVTM, CDR2 ANQGSEA. CDR3 amino acids: CSVRTRTSQGRELFF. DNA for the CDR3: TGCAGCGTCAGAACGCGGACATCACAGGGCAGGGAGTTGTTTTTT.

Worth noting for this clonotype: Mismatch with germline at one junction end may stem from a read error. The V gene is TRBV11-1, the J gene TRBJ1-2; 8 nucleotides align to TRBD1. CDR1 and CDR2 from the germline V gene are SGHAT and FQDESV (reference sequence). CDR3 length: 14 residues. The CDR3 here is CTRSFQTGAGGYTF. As DNA, the CDR3 is TGTACTAGGAGCTTCCAGACAGGGGCGGGAGGCTACACATTC.

This clonotype was seen only a few times. This may stem from a read error, because a much larger clone lies one nucleotide away. The gene calls are TRBV6-2 or TRBV6-3 and TRBJ2-7, with 7 nucleotides matching TRBD1. CDR3 length: 14 amino acids. Germline trimming cut 7 bases from V and 6 bases from J; bases unmatched to any gene: 12. Germline CDR1 reads MNHEY; CDR2 reads SVGEGT. CDR3 region: CASKIDRVFVEQYF. Written as DNA, the CDR3 is TGTGCCAGCAAGATAGACAGGGTCTTTGTCGAGCAGTACTTC.

Remarks on this clonotype: Mismatch with germline at one junction end may stem from a read error. This chain connects TRBV5-4 to TRBJ2-5, with a tentative D call TRBD2 (6 bases). Germline loops: CDR1 SGHNT, CDR2 YYREEE (reference sequence). This CDR3 contains 15 residues. As DNA, the CDR3 is TGTGCCAGCAGCTGGCGGGGAGGTAAACAAGAGAACCAGTACTTC. It translates to CASSWRGGKQENQYF.

A single count supports this clonotype. A much larger clone is a single base away; this may be a read error. The chain combines TRBV20-1 with TRBJ2-1, with 7 bases lining up with TRBD2. The length of the CDR3 is 13 residues. After removal of 6 bases from V and 13 bases from J, the junction contained 15 bases not matched to a gene. The germline gives CDR1 DFQATT, CDR2 SNEGSKA (reference sequence). In DNA form, the CDR3 reads TGCAGTGCCGTGAAGGCTTCAGGAGCGGGACAGTTCTTC. It translates to CSAVKASGAGQFF.

The table lists this clonotype with a count of one. The CDR3 ends on some other residue instead of the conserved phenylalanine or tryptophan, so this is likely a read error. Because the CDR3's place on the DNA is in doubt, the DNA is left out and the CDR3 is given as listed by TCRdb. This CDR3 reads CASSPAGGGRGNAVL. This chain links TRBV12-3 or TRBV12-4 with TRBJ2-1; TRBD1, the table's D call, lacks a check against the DNA. The CDR3 contains 15 residues when both ends are counted.

This sequence joins TRBV24-1 and TRBJ1-5; D gene unclear. From germline, CDR1 is KGHDR and CDR2 SFDVKD. V gave up 5 bases and J gave up 0 bases, with 4 bases separating them. The CDR3 sequence is 13 residues long. The CDR3 DNA reads as TGTGCCACCAGTGTTGCTAGCAATCAGCCCCAGCATTTT. Residues: CATSVASNQPQHF.

In this sample, this clonotype turned up a few times. The chain has TRBV29-1 and TRBJ2-7, with 8 bases lining up with TRBD1. The germline gives CDR1 SQVTM, CDR2 ANQGSEA. The CDR3 extends over 12 amino acids. CDR3 region: CSVGQGACEQYF. The CDR3, as DNA: TGCAGTGTCGGGCAGGGGGCCTGCGAGCAGTACTTC.

The chain carries TRBV28 and TRBJ2-1; 7 bases map to TRBD2. In germline, CDR1 is MDHEN, CDR2 SYDVKM. Trimming removed 4 bases from V and 8 bases from J; junction bases left unmatched: 14. The CDR3 length is 16 residues. CDR3 sequence: CASSSLSGNENYEQFF. CDR3 nucleotides: TGTGCCAGCAGTTCCCTAAGCGGGAATGAAAACTATGAGCAGTTCTTC.

With respect to this clonotype: Given the absence of the conserved phenylalanine or tryptophan at the CDR3 end, a read error is likely. The chain uses TRBV20-1 and TRBJ2-7; D is unclear. The CDR3 spans 13 residues. CDR1 DFQATT and CDR2 SNEGSKA come from the germline V gene (reference sequence). V was clipped by 6 bases and J by 6 bases, with 18 bases between them. The CDR3 DNA follows: TGCAGTGCCAAGAGCTGGAGTGGGGTCGAGCAGTACTCC. Encoded protein: CSAKSWSGVEQYS.

With regard to this clonotype: A much larger clone differs from this one at a single base, so this may be a read error. The chain is built from TRBV10-1 and TRBJ2-7; D possibly corresponds to TRBD2 (6 bases). Germline CDR1 reads WNHNN; CDR2 reads SYGVQD (reference sequence). The CDR3 covers 12 residues. CDR3 sequence reads: CVSSEGGNEQYF. Written as DNA, the CDR3 is TGCGTCAGCAGTGAGGGCGGGAACGAGCAGTACTTC.

Turning to this clonotype: Here the CDR3 omits its conserved ending phenylalanine or tryptophan, so a read error is the likely source. J is TRBJ1-3 and V is TRBV12-3 or TRBV12-4, with a tentative D call TRBD1 (5 bases). The length of the CDR3 is 11 residues. The CDR3 DNA reads as TGTACCAGCAGAAGGGGCAACACCATATATTTA. Its protein product is CTSRRGNTIYL.

Concerning this clonotype: The germline gene is not matched at one end of the junction; a read error may be the cause. The chain combines TRBV10-3 with TRBJ2-2; TRBD1 or TRBD2 may be the D gene (5 bases each). The germline CDR1 and CDR2 sequences are ENHRY and SYGVKD. The CDR3 consists of 15 residues. CDR3 DNA: TGTGCCATCAGTGAGTCATGGGGGTCCGCCGGGGAGCCGTTTTTT. It translates to CAISESWGSAGEPFF.

The CDR3 protein is CASSLEYLGQGRSYTF. The CDR3 coding sequence is TGTGCCAGCAGCTTGGAATATCTTGGACAGGGCCGTAGCTACACCTTC. V gene TRBV5-5 combines with J gene TRBJ1-2, with 8 nucleotides matching TRBD1. The germline CDR1 and CDR2 sequences are SGHKS and YYEKEE (reference sequence). CDR3 length: 16 amino acids. The ends lost 0 bases at V and 9 bases at J; junction bases unmatched: 13.

Comments on this clonotype: A read error is possible here, since a much larger clone lies one base away. The chain is built from TRBV5-1 and TRBJ2-1; 9 nucleotides align to TRBD2. The germline CDR1 and CDR2 sequences are SGHRS and YFSETQ. This CDR3 contains 15 residues. Trimming at V came to 6 bases and at J to 9 bases, leaving 13 bases not matched to a gene. CDR3 coding DNA: TGCGCCAGCACCGTCGGGACTAGCCGAAGTGGTGAGCAGTTCTTC. Its protein product is CASTVGTSRSGEQFF. Full variable domain (missing parts from reference TRBV5-1 and TRBJ2-1): KAGVTQTPRYLIKTRGQQVTLSCSPISGHRSVSWYQQTPGQGLQFLFEYFSETQRNKGNFPGRFSGRQFSNSRSEMNVSTLELGDSALYLCASTVGTSRSGEQFFGPGTRLTVL.

This clonotype came up many times. The CDR3 DNA sequence: TGCGCCAGCAGCCTAGGGCCCCGAGCGGACGAGCAGTACTTC. This translates into CASSLGPRADEQYF. The chain couples TRBV4-1 to TRBJ2-7, with a possible D match to TRBD2 (5 bases). The CDR3 runs to 14 residues. Germline CDR1 and CDR2: MGHRA and YSYEKL. The V end lost 4 bases, the J end lost 5 bases, and 15 bases lay between the germline ends.

V usage is TRBV12-3 or TRBV12-4 and J usage is TRBJ2-2; TRBD1 matches 9 bases. V lost 8 bases, J lost 9 bases, and 7 bases stayed unmatched. This CDR3 spans 13 amino acids. The CDR3 reads CASCPTGGRELFF. Here the CDR3 DNA reads TGTGCCAGCTGTCCGACAGGGGGTCGGGAGCTGTTTTTT.

The chain is built from TRBV11-2 and TRBJ2-1, with D tentatively TRBD1 (6 bases). Trimming took off 5 bases at V and 15 bases at J, with 26 bases between the two ends. The CDR3 is 15 amino acids. In germline, CDR1 is SGHAT, CDR2 FQNNGV. The CDR3 DNA reads as TGTGCCAGCAGCATACAGGGACAACCATATAATCAGCCGTTCTTC. It codes for CASSIQGQPYNQPFF.

Details on this clonotype: The junction does not match germline at one end; this may be a read error. The chain combines TRBV6-2 or TRBV6-3 with TRBJ2-3, with 7 bases that match TRBD1. Germline CDR1 and CDR2: MNHEY and SVGEGT. The CDR3 extends over 15 amino acids. CDR3 sequence (DNA): TGTGCCAATACAACCCCCGGGACAGCCACAGATACGCAATATTTT. Protein product: CANTTPGTATDTQYF.

Only a few counts were recorded for this clonotype. The DNA is omitted, as the CDR3 cannot be located on it reliably, and the CDR3 follows TCRdb's listing. CDR3 region: CSVGQGAYEQNF. The chain is built from TRBV29-1 and TRBJ2-7; the table's D call of TRBD1 was not tested on the DNA. Germline V gives CDR1 SQVTM, CDR2 ANQGSEA. The CDR3 has 12 residues if both end residues are counted.